The entry below describes one TCR beta chain. The antigen it recognizes is unknown. One base away there is no much larger clone; base qualities are not given. Reading from cysteine to phenylalanine, the CDR3 counts 15 amino acids. The kept DNA is CDR3 alone, 45 bases in frame from the first base. Germline trimming amounts to 2 bases on V and 1 base on J, with 1 as the count of junction bases outside the gene matches. CDR1 and CDR2, per the germline V gene, are SGHDT and YYEEEE. This sample was included in a study of blood T cell repertoires in COVID-19 (dated by TCRdb to 2019 to 2021). The study in broad terms: Recovered participants in ImmuneRACE Cohort 3 were defined as having two consecutive negative NP/OP PCR tests, clearance from a healthcare professional, or resolution of symptoms. Collaborator samples came from the United States, Italy and Spain and covered acute and convalescent phases of COVID-19. The material from the prospective study consisted of cDNA or gDNA derived from T cells, B-cell-depleted T cells, or PBMCs. Deeply sampled blood TCRbeta repertoires from subjects exposed to, actively infected with, or recovered from COVID-19 were included in the dataset. The repertoires were released in a freely available public database meant as a resource for research on the immune response to SARS-CoV-2. Samples were obtained from the ongoing ImmuneRACE study (first 160 participants) and from 1,200 or so subjects provided by 6 global collaborators. Sample metadata almost always included a de-identified subject ID, COVID-19 status, age in years and sex. Where available, HLA class I and class II types were obtained from metadata supplied by the sample provider rather than from assay-based typing.

The immunoSEQ Assay, a bias-controlled multiplex PCR, was used to amplify TCRbeta CDR3 regions from genomic DNA. The study's processing was this. Within the assay, amplification of reference gene primers was used to estimate how many nucleated cells each sample contained. To quantify the absolute abundance of each unique TCRbeta CDR3 rearrangement, sequence reads were collapsed and filtered. For each sample, productive Simpson clonality was calculated as the square root of Simpson's diversity index across productive rearrangements. As stored in TCRdb, this immuneACCESS dataset retains in-frame rearrangements with V and J assigned. A fraction of the clones does not appear; measured against another copy, unresolved V genes explain less than half of the discrepancy, and the remainder lacks a known reason. V and J calls and clone size come straight from that table; D and trimming were deduced from the DNA. In all, the sample holds over 200,000 clones, and approximately 87% of those were seen once. Over 3% of the sample is held by the ten biggest clonotypes.

Participants in the prospective study were enrolled through a virtual design, were aged about 18 to 90 years, and lived in some 24 United States geographic areas. Cohort assignment in the prospective study relied on participant-reported clinical history from a screening survey and a study questionnaire. In the prospective study, mobile phlebotomists collected whole blood, serum and a nasopharyngeal or oropharyngeal swab from each participant. Participants in the prospective study had the option to provide additional blood draws and questionnaires over a roughly 2-month period. Before DNA extraction, blood samples from the prospective study were shipped at room temperature or frozen. Overall results and qualifications from the work: The quantity of clinical and demographic metadata differed by source and by participant and was supplied without curation.

This receptor chain uses TRBV5-6 and TRBJ1-3; 9 bases in between match TRBD1. Sequenced material: PBMCs or T cells enriched from blood (not recorded which). The sequence was obtained from a woman aged 50 to 60 in a cohort exposed to, infected with or recovered from COVID-19 (not recorded which). This receptor carries the CDR3 CASSLGTGSGNTIYF. The nucleotide sequence is given as TGTGCCAGCAGCTTAGGGACAGGGTCTGGAAACACCATATATTTT.